This T cell receptor beta chain was recorded in a study of cytomegalovirus exposure and HLA in healthy donors. Study as a whole: Early release data held some 79 million unique TCRs from HLA-typed donors. General study findings and limits: In a later analysis, TCR beta V- and J-gene trimming showed a link to a missense DCLRE1C variant. Reports described diagnosis of cytomegalovirus status by the classifier as highly specific and sensitive. There were fewer than 200 TCR beta chains listed as cytomegalovirus-associated.

The CDR3 covers 19 residues. From germline, CDR1 is KGHSH and CDR2 LQKENI. V lost 2 bases and J lost 0; bases outside the gene matches: 15. Regarding this clone: Its matching antigen is unknown.

The PCR ran on 60 Vbeta and 13 Jbeta primers. Here immunoSEQ multiplex PCR was the method, and the copy in TCRdb shows in-frame clones only, minus some. Among 150,000 to 200,000 clones listed, 71% were seen once. This receptor was obtained from a girl between 5 and 17 years old in good health and CMV-seronegative. Sample: PBMCs. J is TRBJ2-7 and V is TRBV18; 8 bases are shared with TRBD1. This CDR3 reads CASSPIRTGTIRSSYEQYF. As DNA, the CDR3 is TGTGCCAGCTCACCAATCCGGACAGGGACAATTCGAAGCTCCTACGAGCAGTACTTC.